This entry lists 19 T cell receptor beta chains sequenced from one sample in a study of T cells after posttransplantation cyclophosphamide. Produced via immunoSEQ multiplex PCR; TCRdb's table is partial and in-frame only. The sample presents around 35,000 clones, none singletons. Specimen: PBMCs. These receptors originate from a girl between 10 and 17 years old in good health, CMV-negative, and a related stem cell transplant donor.

This clone came up many times. The chain recombines TRBV19 with TRBJ2-2, with D maybe TRBD2 (6 bases). The CDR3 has 16 residues. In germline, CDR1 is LNHDA, CDR2 SQIVND (reference sequence). Trimming stripped 4 bases from V and 1 base from J, with 13 bases between. The CDR3 bases are TGTGCCAGTAGTAGGGACGGGAGAATGAACACCGGGGAGCTGTTTTTT. As protein: CASSRDGRMNTGELFF.

This clone was counted ten times or more. The V and J genes are TRBV10-3 and TRBJ2-2; 9 bases agree with TRBD1. V trimming: 7 bases; J trimming: 7 bases; junction bases outside the gene matches: 7. Germline CDR1 ENHRY, CDR2 SYGVKD. This CDR3 spans 14 amino acids. Here the CDR3 reads CAITSGTGYGELFF. DNA of the CDR3: TGTGCCATCACCTCCGGGACAGGGTACGGGGAGCTGTTTTTT.

There are many counts of this clone. V gene TRBV5-1 combines with J gene TRBJ1-2; 7 bases align to TRBD1. V lost 0 bases, J lost 7 bases, and 3 bases stayed unmatched. The CDR3 contains 13 residues. Germline V gene lookup returns CDR1 SGHRS and CDR2 YFSETQ. CDR3: CASSLDRGGGYTF. In DNA form, the CDR3 reads TGCGCCAGCAGCTTGGACAGGGGCGGTGGCTACACCTTC.

This clone was seen a handful of times. The chain has TRBV5-8 and TRBJ2-2; no clear D. Trimming shortened V by 4 bases and J by 4 bases, and 17 bases separated the two germline ends. The CDR3 has 16 amino acids. Germline CDR1 reads SGHTS; CDR2 reads YDEGEE. CDR3 amino acids: CASSPLPVVSTGELFF. The CDR3 coding sequence is TGTGCCAGCAGCCCCCTTCCGGTAGTGAGCACCGGGGAGCTGTTTTTT.

This clone was recorded many times. The chain employs TRBV30 and TRBJ1-6; the D gene is possibly TRBD1 (6 bases). V shed 1 base and J shed 7 bases, with 14 bases lying between them. Germline V gene lookup returns CDR1 GTSNPN and CDR2 SVGIG (reference sequence). This CDR3 comprises 15 residues. The CDR3 here is CAWSASGVSNSPLHF. CDR3 DNA sequence: TGTGCCTGGAGTGCCTCAGGGGTCAGCAATTCACCCCTCCACTTT.

This clone turned up a few times. The rearrangement uses TRBV13 and TRBJ1-2; TRBD1 might be the D (5 bases). The CDR3 is 13 amino acids. The germline V and J ends were trimmed by 8 bases and 0 bases, with 10 bases remaining between them. Germline CDR1 PRHDT, CDR2 FYEKMQ (reference sequence). CDR3 sequence reads: CASGTGANYGYTF. CDR3 DNA sequence: TGTGCCAGCGGAACGGGGGCTAACTATGGCTACACCTTC.

This clone was seen ten or more times. This chain connects TRBV7-8 to TRBJ1-3; TRBD1 aligns across 8 bases. The J segment lost 11 bases and the V segment lost 3 bases, leaving 15 bases of the junction unmatched. The CDR3 loop spans 16 amino acids. The germline gives CDR1 SGHVS, CDR2 FQNEAQ. In DNA form, the CDR3 reads TGTGCCAGCAGCTTGGACAGGGCTATGTTTATCATCCCCATATATTTT. Translated, it gives CASSLDRAMFIIPIYF.

This clone was detected many times. This chain connects TRBV9 to TRBJ2-3; D remains ambiguous. CDR1 and CDR2 from the germline V gene are SGDLS and YYNGEE. Deletions cut 1 base from V and 0 bases from J, with 6 bases between. CDR3 length: 14 amino acids. The CDR3 reads CASSVPGSTDTQYF. In DNA form, the CDR3 reads TGTGCCAGCAGCGTACCCGGGAGCACAGATACGCAGTATTTT.

The table lists this clone with many counts. The gene calls are TRBV5-1 and TRBJ1-2; tentatively, D is TRBD1 (6 bases). V was clipped by 4 bases and J by 7 bases, with 11 bases between them. The CDR3 extends over 12 amino acids. The germline V gene encodes CDR1 SGHRS and CDR2 YFSETQ. The CDR3 nucleotides are TGCGCCAGCAGCCTTGACAGGTCTGGCTACACCTTC. The encoded protein is CASSLDRSGYTF.

This clone was recorded a few times. The chain uses TRBV6-5 and TRBJ2-5; D not certain. Germline V lookup: CDR1 MNHEY, CDR2 SVGAGI. Trimming removed 6 bases at V and 4 bases at J, with 9 bases between. This CDR3 region has 12 residues. Here the CDR3 DNA reads TGTGCCAGCAGCGACTTAGGAGAGACCCAGTACTTC. Encoded protein: CASSDLGETQYF.

This chain connects TRBV28 to TRBJ2-4, with 8 nucleotides matching TRBD1. CDR3 length: 14 amino acids. The V gene end was trimmed by 2 bases and the J gene end by 5 bases; junction bases not matched to a gene: 2. The germline V gene has CDR1 MDHEN and CDR2 SYDVKM. The CDR3 DNA reads as TGTGCCAGCAGTTTAAGACAGGGGCAAAACATTCAGTACTTC. Translation gives CASSLRQGQNIQYF.

This clone appeared a few times. This chain connects TRBV18 to TRBJ2-5, with 8 bases lining up with TRBD2. With 6 bases clipped from V and 1 base from J, the junction kept 7 bases outside the gene matches. CDR3 size: 15 residues. CDR1 and CDR2 (germline): KGHSH, LQKENI. The CDR3 protein is CASSSGGGSQETQYF. In DNA, the CDR3 is TGTGCCAGCTCCTCCGGCGGGGGGTCCCAAGAGACCCAGTACTTC.

The sample holds many counts of this clone. This sample also contains other DNA sequences that code for the same CDR3. The rearrangement uses TRBV7-2 and TRBJ1-1; 7 bases are shared with TRBD1. CDR1 and CDR2 (germline): SGHTA, FQGNSA. CDR3 length: 13 amino acids. With 4 bases clipped from V and 5 bases from J, the junction kept 4 bases outside the gene matches. The CDR3 loop reads CASSSDRATEAFF. The CDR3 nucleotides read TGTGCCAGCAGCTCCGACAGGGCAACTGAAGCTTTCTTT.

This clone was picked up many times. The J gene is TRBJ1-6, the V gene TRBV5-1, with D possibly matching TRBD1 (6 bases). V was trimmed by 0 bases and J by 6 bases, leaving 7 bases between them. Germline values: CDR1 SGHRS, CDR2 YFSETQ. The CDR3 totals 14 residues. The CDR3 loop is CASSLGRGNSPLHF. The DNA for the CDR3 is TGCGCCAGCAGCTTGGGCAGGGGTAATTCACCCCTCCACTTT.

This clone was observed a handful of times. The chain links TRBV29-1 to TRBJ2-1; 8 nucleotides line up with TRBD1. The CDR3 extends over 11 amino acids. Trimming at V came to 7 bases and at J to 9 bases, leaving 5 bases not matched to a gene. Germline CDR1 is SQVTM and CDR2 is ANQGSEA. CDR3: CSGGTGSEQFF. CDR3 sequence (DNA): TGCAGCGGGGGGACAGGTTCTGAGCAGTTCTTC.

This clone was recorded at least ten times. The chain couples TRBV12-5 to TRBJ2-7; 8 nucleotides line up with TRBD1. Germline V gene sequence: CDR1 LGHNT, CDR2 FRNRAP. The CDR3 loop spans 12 amino acids. V trimming: 7 bases; J trimming: 3 bases; junction bases outside the gene matches: 2. The CDR3 nucleotides read TGTGCTAGTGCTGGACAGGGCTACGAGCAGTACTTC. Protein sequence: CASAGQGYEQYF.

The chain links TRBV7-2 to TRBJ1-5; TRBD1 matches 7 bases. The CDR3 extends over 15 amino acids. Germline V gene lookup returns CDR1 SGHTA and CDR2 FQGNSA. The junction had 8 bases not matched to a gene; V was cut back by 3 bases and J by 6 bases. This CDR3 reads CASSFQQGMIQPQHF. For the CDR3, the DNA is TGTGCCAGCAGCTTCCAACAGGGGATGATTCAGCCCCAGCATTTT.

This clone was recorded at least ten times. The gene calls are TRBV7-8 and TRBJ2-7; 10 bases map to TRBD1. Germline assignment: CDR1 SGHVS and CDR2 FQNEAQ. With 3 bases clipped from V and 7 bases from J, the junction kept 6 bases outside the gene matches. This CDR3 comprises 14 residues. CDR3 bases: TGTGCCAGCAGCTTGGGACAGGGGAGCTGGGAGCAGTACTTC. It translates to CASSLGQGSWEQYF.

This clone was seen repeatedly, ten times or more. The chain employs TRBV6-4 and TRBJ2-2; the D gene is possibly TRBD2 (6 bases). With 2 bases removed from V and 2 bases from J, the gap between germline ends came to 21 bases. The CDR3 covers 19 residues. Germline V gives CDR1 MRHNA, CDR2 SNTAGT. CDR3: CASSDPPLSSEGNTGELFF. CDR3 nucleotides: TGTGCCAGCAGTGACCCCCCTTTGTCTAGCGAAGGAAACACCGGGGAGCTGTTTTTT.